The 29 T cell receptor beta chains reported below all come from one sample, sequenced in a study of CD8 T cells in Susac syndrome. Random hexamers were used to reverse transcribe about 0.45 to 1 ug of RNA. MiXCR was run by TCRdb on the immunoSEQ multiplex PCR reads, yielding one entry per CDR3 protein. The data hold fewer than 350,000 distinct CDR3 sequences, with approximately 89% observed a single time. Sequenced sample: CD8+ T cells from PBMCs. The receptors were gathered from a human donor with multiple sclerosis.

This sequence joins TRBV5-4 and TRBJ1-1; possible D gene TRBD1, 5 bases. This CDR3 comprises 14 residues. With 1 base removed from V and 0 bases from J, the gap between germline ends came to 7 bases. The germline V gene has CDR1 SGHNT and CDR2 YYREEE (reference sequence). CDR3 nucleotide sequence: TGTGCCAGCAGCTTGCAGGGAATGAACACTGAAGCTTTCTTT. Translation gives CASSLQGMNTEAFF.

J is TRBJ1-2 and V is TRBV20-1, with D perhaps matching TRBD1 (5 bases). The CDR3 is 12 residues long. Germline CDR1 reads DFQATT; CDR2 reads SNEGSKA (reference sequence). Trimming removed 6 bases from V and 7 bases from J, with 15 bases in between. In nucleotides, the CDR3 is TGCAGTGCAACCCGGGGGTATGGTGGCTACACCTTC. Residues: CSATRGYGGYTF.

This chain connects TRBV28 to TRBJ1-2; 9 positions agree with TRBD1. In germline, CDR1 is MDHEN, CDR2 SYDVKM. V shed 5 bases, J shed 0 bases, and the junction held 4 bases outside the gene matches. The CDR3 is 15 amino acids. The CDR3 is CASSPRTGANYGYTF. Here the CDR3 DNA reads TGTGCCAGCAGTCCGCGGACAGGGGCTAACTATGGCTACACCTTC.

Here the CDR3 reads CSARDGTSGSRHNEQFF. The CDR3 bases are TGCAGTGCTAGAGATGGGACTAGCGGGAGCCGACACAATGAGCAGTTCTTC. The J gene is TRBJ2-1, the V gene TRBV20-1; 14 bases are shared with TRBD2. The CDR3 sequence is 17 residues long. Germline assignment: CDR1 DFQATT and CDR2 SNEGSKA (reference sequence). The J segment lost 5 bases and the V segment lost 0 bases, leaving 6 bases of the junction unmatched.

J is TRBJ2-1 and V is TRBV6-4; TRBD2 matches 8 bases. CDR3 length: 16 amino acids. Germline loops: CDR1 MRHNA, CDR2 SNTAGT. V trimming: 0 bases; J trimming: 6 bases; junction bases outside the gene matches: 7. This CDR3 is CASSDSRTSLFNEQFF. CDR3 coding DNA: TGTGCCAGCAGTGACTCCCGGACTAGCTTATTCAATGAGCAGTTCTTC.

This clonotype was counted only a few times. This chain joins TRBV4-1 and TRBJ2-7; 10 nucleotides line up with TRBD1. The CDR3 runs 15 residues. The germline V gene encodes CDR1 MGHRA and CDR2 YSYEKL. J lost 5 bases, V lost 3 bases, and 7 bases had no gene match. CDR3 protein: CASSQPTGGLNEQYF. Here the CDR3 DNA reads TGCGCCAGCAGCCAGCCGACAGGGGGCCTAAACGAGCAGTACTTC.

The V gene is TRBV9, the J gene TRBJ2-1; D not certain. Per the germline V gene, CDR1 is SGDLS and CDR2 is YYNGEE. V dropped 3 bases and J dropped 8 bases, with 15 bases sitting between them. This CDR3 is built from 14 residues. The CDR3 coding sequence is TGTGCCAGCAGCGCCCCCCCCAGTATCGATGAGCAGTTCTTC. Amino acids: CASSAPPSIDEQFF.

J is TRBJ1-6 and V is TRBV7-9; TRBD1 is a possible D gene (5 bases). CDR1 SEHNR and CDR2 FQNEAQ come from the germline V gene (reference sequence). Trimming stripped 7 bases from V and 6 bases from J, with 13 bases between. The CDR3 has 14 residues. The CDR3 DNA sequence: TGTGCCAGCACCATGGGGGGTCTTAATTCACCCCTCCACTTT. It encodes CASTMGGLNSPLHF.

This clonotype turned up a few times. This chain joins TRBV27 and TRBJ2-1; 14 bases map to TRBD2. The CDR3 runs 15 residues. CDR1 MNHEY and CDR2 SMNVEV come from the germline V gene (reference sequence). V lost 3 bases, J lost 6 bases, and 1 base stayed unmatched. The CDR3 loop reads CASSLGTSGSNEQFF. Here the CDR3 DNA reads TGTGCCAGCAGTTTGGGGACTAGCGGGAGCAATGAGCAGTTCTTC.

This sequence joins TRBV20-1 and TRBJ2-1; the D call may be TRBD1 or TRBD2 (5 bases each). Per germline, CDR1 DFQATT and CDR2 SNEGSKA (reference sequence). The CDR3 covers 12 residues. Trimming took off 8 bases at V and 7 bases at J, with 15 bases between the two ends. CDR3 coding DNA: TGCAGTCCTCCGGGGCCGGCTAATGAGCAGTTCTTC. Its protein product is CSPPGPANEQFF.

This clonotype was seen just once. This chain uses TRBV27 with TRBJ2-7; maybe TRBD2 (6 bases). The germline CDR1 and CDR2 sequences are MNHEY and SMNVEV (reference sequence). This CDR3 region has 15 residues. Trimming pared 3 bases from V and 6 bases from J, leaving 18 bases between. Here the CDR3 DNA reads TGTGCCAGCAGTTTCACGGGAGATCCAGCCGGCGAGCAGTACTTC. It is translated as CASSFTGDPAGEQYF.

The chain uses TRBV24-1 and TRBJ2-2, with 9 bases lining up with TRBD1. Germline loops: CDR1 KGHDR, CDR2 SFDVKD. Trimming cost V 2 bases and J 12 bases; bases outside gene matches: 3. The CDR3 totals 13 residues. Here the CDR3 reads CATSDSGQGKLFF. The CDR3 DNA reads TGTGCCACCAGTGATTCCGGACAGGGGAAGCTGTTTTTT.

The chain joins TRBV4-1 to TRBJ1-5; D not resolved. With 0 bases removed from V and 4 bases from J, the gap between germline ends came to 10 bases. The CDR3 contains 15 residues. Germline V lookup: CDR1 MGHRA, CDR2 YSYEKL. This CDR3 is CASSQEDRANQPQHF. The CDR3 bases are TGCGCCAGCAGCCAAGAGGATAGGGCGAATCAGCCCCAGCATTTT.

J is TRBJ2-3 and V is TRBV4-1, with unresolved D. V shed 1 base and J shed 4 bases, with 9 bases lying between them. The CDR3 spans 14 residues. Germline CDR1 MGHRA, CDR2 YSYEKL. The CDR3 reads CASSQGLRADTQYF. CDR3 nucleotide sequence: TGCGCCAGCAGCCAAGGCCTTCGGGCAGATACGCAGTATTTT.

The chain uses TRBV7-3 and TRBJ2-2; tentatively, D is TRBD1 or TRBD2 (6 bases each). Germline CDR1 is SGHTA and CDR2 is FQGTGA. This CDR3 region has 15 residues. Trimming took off 5 bases at V and 5 bases at J, with 15 bases between the two ends. DNA of the CDR3: TGTGCCAGCAGCATGACGGGGGCGGTGACCGGGGAGCTGTTTTTT. Amino acids: CASSMTGAVTGELFF.

This clonotype was recorded once. The V call is TRBV20-1, the J call TRBJ1-2, with a possible D match to TRBD1 (5 bases). Trimming took 0 bases from V and 2 from J, leaving 16 bases between them. In germline, CDR1 is DFQATT, CDR2 SNEGSKA (reference sequence). This CDR3 has 16 amino acids. The CDR3 DNA reads TGCAGTGCTAGAGAATTCTCCGGCCGGGACAACTATGGCTACACCTTC. Translated: CSAREFSGRDNYGYTF.

The chain links TRBV7-8 to TRBJ2-7; D may be TRBD2 (6 bases). Trimming stripped 5 bases from V and 3 bases from J, with 17 bases between. The CDR3 sequence is 15 residues long. Germline assignment: CDR1 SGHVS and CDR2 FQNEAQ. CDR3 protein: CASSNKLTGDYEQYF. The CDR3 nucleotides read TGTGCCAGCAGCAACAAGCTAACGGGAGACTACGAGCAGTACTTC.

This clonotype was detected once. V usage is TRBV15 and J usage is TRBJ2-4, with TRBD1 matching over 7 bases. Germline V CDR1 and CDR2: LNHNV, YYDKDF (reference sequence). Trimming cost V 0 bases and J 0 bases; bases outside gene matches: 5. The CDR3 has 17 residues. CDR3 DNA: TGTGCCACCAGCAGAGATTGGGGACAGATAGCCAAAAACATTCAGTACTTC. Protein sequence: CATSRDWGQIAKNIQYF.

In regard to this clonotype: One junction end disagrees with the germline gene, perhaps due to a read error. The chain is built from TRBV28 and TRBJ2-3; TRBD2 might be the D (6 bases). The CDR3 is 16 amino acids. The germline V gene encodes CDR1 MDHEN and CDR2 SYDVKM. CDR3 amino acids: CASSSRDSLSTDTQFF. CDR3 nucleotides: TGTGCCAGCAGTTCCCGGGACTCCCTAAGCACAGATACGCAGTTTTTT.

J is TRBJ1-1 and V is TRBV6-2 or TRBV6-3, with D hard to call. Trimming shortened V by 2 bases and J by 0 bases, and 13 bases separated the two germline ends. The CDR3 is 16 amino acids. Per the germline V gene, CDR1 is MNHEY and CDR2 is SVGEGT. The CDR3 coding sequence is TGTGCCAGCAGTTACCCCCGGACGATTATGAACACTGAAGCTTTCTTT. This translates into CASSYPRTIMNTEAFF.

This chain uses TRBV29-1 with TRBJ2-2, with a possible D match to TRBD1 (5 bases). The CDR3 contains 11 residues. Germline assignment: CDR1 SQVTM and CDR2 ANQGSEA. V was clipped by 4 bases and J by 11 bases, with 11 bases between them. The CDR3 spells CSVVRVGELFF. The CDR3 nucleotides read TGCAGCGTTGTCAGGGTTGGTGAGCTGTTTTTT.

The chain recombines TRBV2 with TRBJ2-3; 10 nucleotides align to TRBD2. Germline V gene sequence: CDR1 SNHLY, CDR2 FYNNEI. This CDR3 spans 15 amino acids. The J segment lost 3 bases and the V segment lost 6 bases, leaving 6 bases of the junction unmatched. CDR3 nucleotide sequence: TGTGCCAGCAGGCCCGGGACTAGCGCTACAGATACGCAGTATTTT. Its translation: CASRPGTSATDTQYF.

The J gene is TRBJ1-1, the V gene TRBV10-3; TRBD1 matches 7 bases. V trimming: 9 bases; J trimming: 1 base; junction bases outside the gene matches: 2. CDR1 is ENHRY, CDR2 SYGVKD, per germline. The CDR3 has 12 residues. The CDR3 loop reads CAIRTGNTEAFF. The CDR3 nucleotides are TGTGCCATTAGGACAGGGAACACTGAAGCTTTCTTT.

The chain joins TRBV11-2 to TRBJ2-7, with 7 bases lining up with TRBD1. Germline V gene data show CDR1 as SGHAT and CDR2 as FQNNGV. The CDR3 totals 15 residues. V lost 3 bases to trimming and J lost 2 bases; unmatched junction nucleotides: 7. This CDR3 reads CASSLGTVSPYEQYF. The DNA for the CDR3 is TGTGCCAGCAGCTTGGGGACAGTTTCCCCCTACGAGCAGTACTTC.

This chain connects TRBV28 to TRBJ1-2, with D maybe TRBD1 (5 bases). Germline V gives CDR1 MDHEN, CDR2 SYDVKM. V gave up 4 bases and J gave up 3 bases, with 12 bases separating them. The CDR3 extends over 14 amino acids. This CDR3 reads CASSWPGPYYGYTF. Here the CDR3 DNA reads TGTGCCAGCAGTTGGCCAGGGCCCTACTATGGCTACACCTTC.

In this sample, this clonotype turned up once. The gene calls are TRBV5-8 and TRBJ1-1, with no clear D. Germline V CDR1 and CDR2: SGHTS, YDEGEE. V was shortened by 1 base and J by 2 bases, with 6 bases between the two germline ends. The CDR3 is 13 residues long. The CDR3 loop reads CASSLYTNTEAFF. The CDR3 DNA sequence: TGTGCCAGCAGCTTGTATACCAACACTGAAGCTTTCTTT.

The gene calls are TRBV20-1 and TRBJ2-5, with 13 bases lining up with TRBD2. There are 18 residues in the CDR3. Germline-derived CDR1 and CDR2 are DFQATT and SNEGSKA (reference sequence). V shed 0 bases and J 5 bases; nucleotides not matched to a gene: 12. CDR3 sequence reads: CSAREGGLAGSSGETQYF. For the CDR3, the DNA is TGCAGTGCTAGAGAGGGGGGACTAGCGGGATCCTCGGGGGAGACCCAGTACTTC.

CDR3 DNA: TGCAGTGCTAGAGATTTCCTAGCGGGAGGAGACAATGAGCAGTTCTTC. Translation gives CSARDFLAGGDNEQFF. J is TRBJ2-1 and V is TRBV20-1; TRBD2 matches at 11 bases. Germline loops: CDR1 DFQATT, CDR2 SNEGSKA (reference sequence). The CDR3 contains 16 residues. Trimming took 0 bases from V and 5 from J; bases not matched to a gene: 6.

V usage is TRBV6-1 and J usage is TRBJ1-2, with unresolved D. Germline lookup yields CDR1 MNHNS and CDR2 SASEGT. With 3 bases removed from V and 8 bases from J, the gap between germline ends came to 13 bases. This CDR3 region has 13 residues. As DNA, the CDR3 is TGTGCCAGCAGTGACGGCGGAGCGGGCGGCTACACCTTC. It specifies CASSDGGAGGYTF.